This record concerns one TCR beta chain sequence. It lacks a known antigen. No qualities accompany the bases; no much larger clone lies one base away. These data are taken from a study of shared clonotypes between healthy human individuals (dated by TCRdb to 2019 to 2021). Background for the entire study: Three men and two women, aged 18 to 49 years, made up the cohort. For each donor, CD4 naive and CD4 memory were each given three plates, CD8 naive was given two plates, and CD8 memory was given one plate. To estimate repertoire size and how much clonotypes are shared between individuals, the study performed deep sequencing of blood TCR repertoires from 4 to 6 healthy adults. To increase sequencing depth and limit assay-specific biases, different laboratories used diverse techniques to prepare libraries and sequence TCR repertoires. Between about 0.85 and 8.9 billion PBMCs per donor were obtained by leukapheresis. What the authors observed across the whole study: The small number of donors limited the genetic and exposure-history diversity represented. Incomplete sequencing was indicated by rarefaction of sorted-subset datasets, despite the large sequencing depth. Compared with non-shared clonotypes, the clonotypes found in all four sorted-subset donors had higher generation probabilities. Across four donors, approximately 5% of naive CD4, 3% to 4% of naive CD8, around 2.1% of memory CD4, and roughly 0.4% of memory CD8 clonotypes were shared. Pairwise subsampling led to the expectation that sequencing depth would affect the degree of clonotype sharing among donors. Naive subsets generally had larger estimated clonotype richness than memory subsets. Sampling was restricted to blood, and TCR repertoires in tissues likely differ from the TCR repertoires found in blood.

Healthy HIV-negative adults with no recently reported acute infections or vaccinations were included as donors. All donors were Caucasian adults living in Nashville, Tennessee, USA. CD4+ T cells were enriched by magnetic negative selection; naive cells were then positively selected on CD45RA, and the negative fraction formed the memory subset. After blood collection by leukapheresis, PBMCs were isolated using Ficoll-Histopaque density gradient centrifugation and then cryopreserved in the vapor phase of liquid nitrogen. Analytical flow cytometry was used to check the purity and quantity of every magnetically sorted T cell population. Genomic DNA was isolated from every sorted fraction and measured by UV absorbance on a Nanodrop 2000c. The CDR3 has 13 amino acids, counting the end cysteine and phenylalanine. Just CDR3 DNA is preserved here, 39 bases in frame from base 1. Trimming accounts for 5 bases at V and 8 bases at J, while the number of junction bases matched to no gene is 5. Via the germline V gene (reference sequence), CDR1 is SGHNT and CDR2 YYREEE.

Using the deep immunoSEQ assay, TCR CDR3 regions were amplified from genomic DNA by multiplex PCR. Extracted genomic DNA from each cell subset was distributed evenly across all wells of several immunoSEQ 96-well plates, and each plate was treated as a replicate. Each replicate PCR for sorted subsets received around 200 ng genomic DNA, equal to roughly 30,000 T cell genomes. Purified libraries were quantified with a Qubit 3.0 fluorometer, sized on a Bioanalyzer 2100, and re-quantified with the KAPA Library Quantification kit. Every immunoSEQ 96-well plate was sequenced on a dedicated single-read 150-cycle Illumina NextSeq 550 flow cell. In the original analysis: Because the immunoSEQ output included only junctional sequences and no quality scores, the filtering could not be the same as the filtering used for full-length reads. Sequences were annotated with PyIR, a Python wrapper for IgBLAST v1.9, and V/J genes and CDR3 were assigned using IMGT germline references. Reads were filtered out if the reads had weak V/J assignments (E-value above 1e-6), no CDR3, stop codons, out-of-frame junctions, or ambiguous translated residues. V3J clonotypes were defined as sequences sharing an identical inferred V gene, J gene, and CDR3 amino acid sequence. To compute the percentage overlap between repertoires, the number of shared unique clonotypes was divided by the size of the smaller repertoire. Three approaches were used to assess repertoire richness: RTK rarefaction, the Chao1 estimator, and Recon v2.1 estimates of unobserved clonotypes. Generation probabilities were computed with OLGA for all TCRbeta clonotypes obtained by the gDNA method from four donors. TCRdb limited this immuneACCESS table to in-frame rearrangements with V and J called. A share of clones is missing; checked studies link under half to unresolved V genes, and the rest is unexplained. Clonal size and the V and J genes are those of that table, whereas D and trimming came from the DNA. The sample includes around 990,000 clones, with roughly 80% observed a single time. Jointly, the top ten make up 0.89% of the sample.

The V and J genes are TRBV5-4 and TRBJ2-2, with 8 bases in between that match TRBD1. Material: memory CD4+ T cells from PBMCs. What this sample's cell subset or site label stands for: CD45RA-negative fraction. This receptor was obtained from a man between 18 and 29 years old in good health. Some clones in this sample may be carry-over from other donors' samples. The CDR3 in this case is CASRRQGTGELFF. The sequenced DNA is TGTGCCAGCAGACGACAGGGGACGGGGGAGCTGTTTTTT.